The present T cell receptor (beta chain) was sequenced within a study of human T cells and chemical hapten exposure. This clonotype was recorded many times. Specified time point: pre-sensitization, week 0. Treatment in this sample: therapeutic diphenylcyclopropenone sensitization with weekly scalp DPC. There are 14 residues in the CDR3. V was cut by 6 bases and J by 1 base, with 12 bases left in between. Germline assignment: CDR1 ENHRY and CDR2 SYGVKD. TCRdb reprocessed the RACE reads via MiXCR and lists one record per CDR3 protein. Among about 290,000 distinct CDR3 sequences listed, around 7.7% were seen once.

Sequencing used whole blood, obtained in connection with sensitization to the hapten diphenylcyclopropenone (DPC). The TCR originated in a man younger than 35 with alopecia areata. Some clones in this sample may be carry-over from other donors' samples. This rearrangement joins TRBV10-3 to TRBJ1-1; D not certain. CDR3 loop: CAIRLDGGNTEAFF. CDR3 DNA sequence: TGTGCCATCAGACTGGACGGAGGGAACACTGAAGCTTTCTTT.